This is a list of T cell receptor beta chains from one sample in a study of blood T cell repertoires in COVID-19. Libraries were prepared by immunoSEQ multiplex PCR; TCRdb keeps only in-frame clonotypes and omits some of them. The profile shows about 50,000 clones, roughly 80% of them singletons. The source material was PBMCs or T cells enriched from blood (not recorded which). These TCRs come from a woman aged 50 to 60 with acute COVID-19. Both conserved end residues are part of each CDR3. D genes are given only for firm matches. Size values are once, few and many counts, or a class for expanded clones, and some rows have none.

>TRBV2|TRBJ2-3|NA|NA|11
CASNSLDTQYF
TGTGCCAGCAACTCTCTAGATACGCAGTATTTT
>TRBV23-1|TRBJ1-6|TRBD1|NA|14
CASSSGTGCSPLHF
TGCGCCAGCAGTTCCGGGACAGGGTGTTCACCCCTCCACTTT
>TRBV4-1|TRBJ2-1|NA|NA|12
CASSSRGAEQFF
TGCGCCAGCAGCAGCCGGGGTGCCGAGCAGTTCTTC
>TRBV12-5|TRBJ2-1|NA|NA|15
CASGNKGESYNEQFF
TGTGCTAGTGGTAACAAGGGGGAGTCCTACAATGAGCAGTTCTTC
>TRBV18|TRBJ2-2|TRBD2|NA|17
CASSPQGLAGNTGELFF
TGTGCCAGCTCACCACAAGGGCTAGCGGGAAACACCGGGGAGCTGTTTTTT
>TRBV6-2/TRBV6-3|TRBJ1-4|TRBD1|NA|18
CASSFPGGLIATNEKLFF
TGTGCCAGCAGTTTCCCAGGGGGTTTAATTGCAACTAATGAAAAACTGTTTTTT
>TRBV30|TRBJ1-5|NA|NA|14
CAWSYGGGNQPQHF
TGTGCCTGGAGCTACGGGGGAGGGAATCAGCCCCAGCATTTT
>TRBV2|TRBJ1-3|NA|few|14
CASSVTRGGNTIYF
TGTGCCAGCAGTGTTACCAGAGGGGGAAACACCATATATTTT
>TRBV7-9|TRBJ1-2|TRBD1|few|14
CASSLGDSNYGYTF
TGTGCCAGCAGCTTAGGGGACAGCAACTATGGCTACACCTTC
>TRBV19|TRBJ2-7|NA|NA|15
CASSFMGDMPYEQYF
TGTGCCAGTAGTTTCATGGGGGACATGCCCTACGAGCAGTACTTC
>TRBV7-8|TRBJ2-3|NA|NA|15
CASSFFGGPTDTQYF
TGTGCCAGCAGCTTTTTCGGCGGCCCCACAGATACGCAGTATTTT
>TRBV7-9|TRBJ2-3|TRBD1|NA|16
CASSSGTGPSTDTQYF
TGTGCCAGCAGCTCCGGGACAGGGCCTAGCACAGATACGCAGTATTTT
>TRBV6-5|TRBJ1-2|NA|few|15
CASAKGTLAGYGYTF
TGTGCCAGCGCCAAAGGGACTCTCGCCGGCTATGGCTACACCTTC
>TRBV27|TRBJ1-1|TRBD1|NA|15
CASSLSGTVHTEAFF
TGTGCCAGCAGTTTATCCGGGACAGTCCACACTGAAGCTTTCTTT
>TRBV5-6|TRBJ1-1|TRBD1|NA|14
CASNRQGLNTEAFF
TGTGCCAGCAACCGACAGGGGCTGAACACTGAAGCTTTCTTT
>TRBV3-1/TRBV3-2|TRBJ2-2|NA|NA|14
CASSQAVNTGELFF
TGTGCCAGCAGCCAAGCGGTGAACACCGGGGAGCTGTTTTTT
>TRBV6-5|TRBJ2-3|NA|NA|16
CASSYVGGHGTDTQYF
TGTGCCAGCAGTTATGTGGGGGGGCATGGCACAGATACGCAGTATTTT
>TRBV7-3|TRBJ1-2|TRBD1|NA|15
CASSLTAGGGYGYTF
TGTGCCAGCAGCTTAACGGCAGGGGGAGGCTATGGCTACACCTTC
>TRBV6-5|TRBJ1-2|NA|NA|13
CASTLGAGEGYTF
TGTGCCAGCACCCTGGGGGCAGGGGAAGGCTACACCTTC
>TRBV27|TRBJ2-7|TRBD1|NA|13
CASSFGQAGEQYF
TGTGCCAGCAGTTTTGGACAGGCGGGCGAGCAGTACTTC
>TRBV19|TRBJ1-1|NA|NA|13
CASSIQGLGEAFF
TGTGCCAGTAGTATACAGGGGCTGGGTGAAGCTTTCTTT
>TRBV19|TRBJ1-2|TRBD1|few|13
CASSTGTGYGYTF
TGTGCCAGTAGTACAGGGACAGGCTATGGCTACACCTTC
>TRBV7-8|TRBJ2-7|NA|NA|14
CASSLVSGSYEQYF
TGTGCCAGCAGCTTAGTGAGCGGTTCCTACGAGCAGTACTTC
>TRBV5-8|TRBJ2-5|TRBD2|NA|15
CASSLGLAGGKTQYF
TGTGCCAGCAGCCTGGGACTAGCGGGGGGGAAGACCCAGTACTTC